Included here is one T cell receptor (beta chain) sequence, with context. These data originate in a study of blood T cell repertoires in COVID-19. Study in general: PBMCs, B-cell-depleted T cells, or T cells provided the cDNA or gDNA that made up the material.

Sequencing was performed with immunoSEQ multiplex PCR; in TCRdb, only in-frame clones are kept and a portion is missing. The sample gives around 19,000 clones, 89% of which show up once; around 5.5% is in the top ten. The CDR3 contains 13 residues. V dropped 6 bases and J dropped 3; count of bases not matched to a gene: 4. CDR1 is MDHEN and CDR2 is SYDVKM in the germline V gene. Sequenced sample: peripheral blood. This chain uses TRBV28 with TRBJ2-7; TRBD1 aligns across 8 bases. This receptor was obtained from a human donor in a cohort sampled during active COVID-19. The CDR3 sequence is CASSIGQGYEQYF. In nucleotides, the CDR3 is TGTGCCAGCAGCATCGGACAGGGCTACGAGCAGTACTTC.